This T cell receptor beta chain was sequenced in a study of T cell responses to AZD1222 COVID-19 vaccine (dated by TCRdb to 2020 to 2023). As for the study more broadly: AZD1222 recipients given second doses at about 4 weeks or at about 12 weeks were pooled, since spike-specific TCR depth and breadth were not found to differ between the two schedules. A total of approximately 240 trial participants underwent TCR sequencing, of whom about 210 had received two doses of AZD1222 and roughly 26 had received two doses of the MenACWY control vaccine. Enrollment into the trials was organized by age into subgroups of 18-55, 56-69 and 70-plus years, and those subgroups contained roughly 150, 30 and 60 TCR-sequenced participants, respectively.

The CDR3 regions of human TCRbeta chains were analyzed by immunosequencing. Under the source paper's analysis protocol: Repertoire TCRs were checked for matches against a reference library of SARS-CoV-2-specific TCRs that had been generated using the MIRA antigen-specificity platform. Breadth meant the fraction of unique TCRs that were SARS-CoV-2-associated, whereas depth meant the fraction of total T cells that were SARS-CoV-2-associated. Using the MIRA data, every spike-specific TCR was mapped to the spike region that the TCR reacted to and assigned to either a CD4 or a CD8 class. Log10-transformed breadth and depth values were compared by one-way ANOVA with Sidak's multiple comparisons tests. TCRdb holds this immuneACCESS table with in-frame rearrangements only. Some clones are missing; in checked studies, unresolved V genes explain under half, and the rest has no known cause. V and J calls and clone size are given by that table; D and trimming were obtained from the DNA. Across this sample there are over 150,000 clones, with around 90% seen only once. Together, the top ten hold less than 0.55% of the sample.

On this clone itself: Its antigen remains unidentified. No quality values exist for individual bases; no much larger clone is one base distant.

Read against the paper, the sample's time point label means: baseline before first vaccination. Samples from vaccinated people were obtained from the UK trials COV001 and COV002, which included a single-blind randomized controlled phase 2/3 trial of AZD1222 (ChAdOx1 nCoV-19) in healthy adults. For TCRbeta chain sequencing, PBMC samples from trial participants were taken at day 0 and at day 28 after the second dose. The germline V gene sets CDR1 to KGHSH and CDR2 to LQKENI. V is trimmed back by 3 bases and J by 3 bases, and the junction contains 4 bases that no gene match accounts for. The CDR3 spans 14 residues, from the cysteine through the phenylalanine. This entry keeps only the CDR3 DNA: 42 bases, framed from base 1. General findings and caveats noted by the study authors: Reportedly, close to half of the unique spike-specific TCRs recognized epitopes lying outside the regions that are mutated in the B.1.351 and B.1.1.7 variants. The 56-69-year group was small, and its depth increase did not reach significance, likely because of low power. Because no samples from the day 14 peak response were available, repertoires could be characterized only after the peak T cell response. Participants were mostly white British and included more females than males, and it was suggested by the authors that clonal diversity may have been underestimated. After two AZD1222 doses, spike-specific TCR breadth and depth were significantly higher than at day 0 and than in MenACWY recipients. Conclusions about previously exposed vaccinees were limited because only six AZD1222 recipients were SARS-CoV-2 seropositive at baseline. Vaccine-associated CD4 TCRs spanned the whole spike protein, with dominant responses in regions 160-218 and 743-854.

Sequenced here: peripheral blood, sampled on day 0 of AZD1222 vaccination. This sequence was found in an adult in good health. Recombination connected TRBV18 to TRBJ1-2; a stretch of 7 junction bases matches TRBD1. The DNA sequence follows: TGTGCCAGCTCACCGACAGGGAAGCACTATGGCTACACCTTC. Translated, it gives CASSPTGKHYGYTF.